The clone carrying this TCR beta chain was recorded many times. TCRdb re-called the multiplex PCR reads through MiXCR, storing one row per CDR3 protein. The sample yields roughly 80,000 distinct CDR3 sequences, about 21% seen once. Per germline, CDR1 SGHKS and CDR2 YYEKEE (reference sequence). The CDR3 runs to 14 residues. Trimming removed 1 base at V and 4 bases at J, with 8 bases between. The entry originates in a study of breast tumors, draining lymph nodes, adjacent tissues. Axillary draining lymph nodes of breast cancer patients supplied the node samples. What was sequenced was axillary lymph node tissue. The receptor was derived from a female donor with breast cancer. Some clones in this sample may be carry-over from other donors' samples. The chain recombines TRBV5-5 with TRBJ2-2, with D possibly matching TRBD1 (6 bases). This chain's CDR3 is CASSLRGGTGELFF. The CDR3 nucleotides read TGTGCCAGCAGCTTGAGAGGGGGCACCGGGGAGCTGTTTTTT.